These 26 T cell receptor beta chains came from one sample sequenced in a study of control samples from healthy donors and cancer patients. Sequencing was performed with immunoSEQ multiplex PCR; in TCRdb, only in-frame clones are kept and a portion is missing. The sample carries roughly 81,000 clones, more than 65% recorded once. Sequenced material: PBMCs. The receptors derive from a man aged 55 to 70 with head and neck cancer.

This clone was detected once. This sequence joins TRBV5-1 and TRBJ2-2; 8 bases align to TRBD1. Germline CDR1 reads SGHRS; CDR2 reads YFSETQ. With 0 bases clipped from V and 6 bases from J, the junction kept 4 bases outside the gene matches. The CDR3 has 15 amino acids. CDR3 DNA sequence: TGCGCCAGCAGCTTGGGGGACAGGCAGGCCGGGGAGCTGTTTTTT. This gives the protein CASSLGDRQAGELFF.

V and J are TRBV5-1 and TRBJ2-7, with 7 bases that match TRBD1. Germline V gives CDR1 SGHRS, CDR2 YFSETQ. This CDR3 is built from 15 residues. Germline trimming cut 4 bases from V and 3 bases from J; bases unmatched to any gene: 10. CDR3 bases: TGCGCCAGCAGCCAAGCCCCGGGACAGAGCTACGAGCAGTACTTC. Protein sequence: CASSQAPGQSYEQYF.

This clone has only one observation. The chain has TRBV6-6 and TRBJ1-1; D not resolved. CDR1 is MNHNY, CDR2 SVGAGI, per germline (reference sequence). This CDR3 is 13 amino acids long. V was pared by 5 bases and J by 1 base, with 8 bases between. CDR3 bases: TGTGCCAGCAGTCGGATTTCGAACACTGAAGCTTTCTTT. Translated: CASSRISNTEAFF.

The chain combines TRBV5-1 with TRBJ2-7; the D gene is possibly TRBD2 (6 bases). Trimming removed 0 bases at V and 2 bases at J, with 12 bases between. The germline CDR1 and CDR2 sequences are SGHRS and YFSETQ. The CDR3 consists of 15 residues. For the CDR3, the DNA is TGCGCCAGCAGCTTGGCCATTGGAGGGGCCTACGAGCAGTACTTC. Its translation: CASSLAIGGAYEQYF.

This clone was counted a few times. The chain joins TRBV7-2 to TRBJ1-1; a weak D match, TRBD1 (5 bases). The length of the CDR3 is 13 residues. V was shortened by 4 bases and J by 12 bases, with 18 bases between the two germline ends. Germline-derived CDR1 and CDR2 are SGHTA and FQGNSA. The CDR3 is CASSSIGAKGSFF. The CDR3, as DNA: TGTGCCAGCAGCTCCATCGGGGCAAAGGGATCTTTCTTT.

This clone was found once. The CDR3 loop is CASSQNPGQGFGDTQYF. CDR3 nucleotides: TGCGCCAGCAGCCAAAATCCGGGACAGGGGTTTGGAGATACGCAGTATTTT. The chain links TRBV4-1 to TRBJ2-3, with 10 bases fitting TRBD1. Germline assignment: CDR1 MGHRA and CDR2 YSYEKL. There are 17 residues in the CDR3. Unmatched junction bases numbered 10, after V lost 2 bases and J lost 5 bases.

The rearrangement joins TRBV18 to TRBJ2-1; D might be TRBD2 (6 bases). Germline V CDR1 and CDR2: KGHSH, LQKENI. V lost 3 bases and J 10 bases, leaving 19 bases between the germline ends. There are 15 residues in the CDR3. CDR3 nucleotides: TGTGCCAGCTCACCCCGGGACGGAGGGGACCCGGAGCAGTTCTTC. Translation: CASSPRDGGDPEQFF. The entire variable domain, with the rest obtained from reference TRBV18 and TRBJ2-1, is as follows: NAGVMQNPRHLVRRRGQEARLRCSPMKGHSHVYWYRQLPEEGLKFMVYLQKENIIDESGMPKERFSAEFPKEGPSILRIQQVVRGDSAAYFCASSPRDGGDPEQFFGPGTRLTVL.

The chain is built from TRBV28 and TRBJ1-6; a possible D gene is TRBD1 (6 bases). Germline loops: CDR1 MDHEN, CDR2 SYDVKM. The ends were cut back, 5 bases at V and 7 bases at J, with 21 bases in the middle. This CDR3 region has 17 residues. The CDR3 DNA is TGTGCCAGCAGTACCGATCTTACAGGGAGTCAGAATTCACCCCTCCACTTT. Protein sequence: CASSTDLTGSQNSPLHF.

This sequence joins TRBV11-2 and TRBJ2-1; the match to TRBD2 covers 16 bases. The CDR3 is 15 amino acids. Germline trimming cut 3 bases from V and 8 bases from J; bases unmatched to any gene: 1. The germline CDR1 and CDR2 sequences are SGHAT and FQNNGV. CDR3 sequence reads: CASSLGTSGGDEQFF. DNA for the CDR3: TGTGCCAGCAGCTTGGGGACTAGCGGGGGGGATGAGCAGTTCTTC.

The chain couples TRBV7-9 to TRBJ2-2; D possibly matches TRBD1 or TRBD2 (5 bases each). Germline V CDR1 and CDR2: SEHNR, FQNEAQ (reference sequence). The CDR3 sequence is 15 residues long. The germline V and J ends were trimmed by 5 bases and 0 bases, with 10 bases remaining between them. This CDR3 is CASSEGTANTGELFF. CDR3 nucleotide sequence: TGTGCCAGCAGCGAGGGGACGGCGAACACCGGGGAGCTGTTTTTT.

The gene calls are TRBV2 and TRBJ2-1; 11 nucleotides match TRBD2. Germline CDR1 SNHLY, CDR2 FYNNEI. The CDR3 is 16 amino acids. The junction had 13 bases not matched to a gene; V was cut back by 6 bases and J by 9 bases. This CDR3 reads CASRGGWTSGSGEQFF. Here the CDR3 DNA reads TGTGCCAGCAGGGGGGGGTGGACTAGCGGGTCGGGTGAGCAGTTCTTC.

Written as DNA, the CDR3 is TGCAGCGTCCAAAGCTCCTACGAGCAGTACTTC. The encoded protein is CSVQSSYEQYF. The chain uses TRBV29-1 and TRBJ2-7; D not certain. Germline V lookup: CDR1 SQVTM, CDR2 ANQGSEA. With 6 bases removed from V and 0 bases from J, the gap between germline ends came to 6 bases. There are 11 residues in the CDR3.

This rearrangement joins TRBV5-1 to TRBJ2-5, with D unclear. CDR1 is SGHRS and CDR2 is YFSETQ in the germline V gene. V gave up 3 bases and J gave up 5 bases, with 11 bases separating them. The CDR3 covers 13 residues. DNA for the CDR3: TGCGCCAGCAGCTCATGGGCGGCGGAGACCCAGTACTTC. Translating it yields CASSSWAAETQYF.

The chain carries TRBV11-2 and TRBJ2-1; tentatively, D is TRBD2 (5 bases). V gave up 5 bases and J gave up 0 bases, with 11 bases separating them. The germline gives CDR1 SGHAT, CDR2 FQNNGV. The CDR3 totals 15 residues. The CDR3 loop reads CASSLASGSYNEQFF. The CDR3 DNA reads as TGTGCCAGCAGCCTAGCTAGTGGCTCCTACAATGAGCAGTTCTTC.

This clone was counted once. The chain links TRBV10-3 to TRBJ2-5; 11 bases agree with TRBD2. V gave up 4 bases and J gave up 1 base; unmatched junction bases: 8. CDR3 size: 17 residues. The germline V gene has CDR1 ENHRY and CDR2 SYGVKD. CDR3 loop: CAISGGSSGRAQETQYF. The CDR3, as DNA: TGTGCCATCAGTGGAGGGAGTAGCGGGAGGGCCCAAGAGACCCAGTACTTC.

The chain employs TRBV5-1 and TRBJ2-2, with D hard to call. Germline loops: CDR1 SGHRS, CDR2 YFSETQ. V lost 3 bases and J lost 2, with 8 bases in between. This CDR3 has 14 residues. The chain's CDR3 is CASSSGTNTGELFF. The CDR3, as DNA: TGCGCCAGCAGCTCCGGAACAAACACCGGGGAGCTGTTTTTT.

This chain joins TRBV2 and TRBJ1-2; possibly TRBD1 for D (6 bases). Germline V gives CDR1 SNHLY, CDR2 FYNNEI. CDR3 length: 15 amino acids. V was pared by 2 bases and J by 7 bases, with 17 bases between. CDR3 DNA sequence: TGTGCCAGCAGTGAACTTGGGACAACCCTTCGTGGCTACACCTTC. This encodes CASSELGTTLRGYTF.

J is TRBJ2-7 and V is TRBV28; unclear D gene. Trimming took off 1 base at V and 1 base at J, with 8 bases between the two ends. The CDR3 is made up of 14 amino acids. In germline, CDR1 is MDHEN, CDR2 SYDVKM. CDR3 DNA: TGTGCCAGCAGTTTATTGGACCGGTCCTACGAGCAGTACTTC. The encoded protein is CASSLLDRSYEQYF.

The chain joins TRBV5-1 to TRBJ2-1; the match to TRBD2 covers 10 bases. J lost 14 bases, V lost 3 bases, and 5 bases had no gene match. The CDR3 has 12 amino acids. Germline CDR1 is SGHRS and CDR2 is YFSETQ. DNA of the CDR3: TGCGCCAGCAGCTCGGCCGGGACTAGCGAGTTCTTC. Its translation: CASSSAGTSEFF. Complete variable domain (other parts from reference TRBV5-1 and TRBJ2-1): KAGVTQTPRYLIKTRGQQVTLSCSPISGHRSVSWYQQTPGQGLQFLFEYFSETQRNKGNFPGRFSGRQFSNSRSEMNVSTLELGDSALYLCASSSAGTSEFFGPGTRLTVL.

The chain is built from TRBV7-6 and TRBJ1-1, with 7 nucleotides matching TRBD1. The CDR3 has 17 amino acids. CDR1 is SGHVS, CDR2 FNYEAQ, per germline. V lost 3 bases, J lost 1 base, and 11 bases stayed unmatched. This chain's CDR3 is CASSFVSWGQTNTEAFF. CDR3 sequence (DNA): TGTGCCAGCAGCTTTGTATCTTGGGGACAGACGAACACTGAAGCTTTCTTT.

V usage is TRBV6-5 and J usage is TRBJ2-1; 13 positions agree with TRBD2. The V and J ends lost 6 bases and 10 bases, in that order; junction bases with no gene match: 6. The CDR3 consists of 14 residues. Germline V gene data show CDR1 as MNHEY and CDR2 as SVGAGI. The CDR3 is CASRRTSGSGEQFF. CDR3 nucleotide sequence: TGTGCCAGCAGGAGGACTAGCGGGAGTGGGGAGCAGTTCTTC.

V is TRBV14 and J is TRBJ2-7, with a possible D match to TRBD1 (5 bases). Germline assignment: CDR1 SGHDN and CDR2 FVKESK. Trimming cost V 4 bases and J 3 bases, with 13 bases left between them. This CDR3 is built from 14 residues. Here the CDR3 DNA reads TGTGCCAGCAGCCCTGTATATACAGGCTACGAGCAGTACTTC. Its protein is CASSPVYTGYEQYF.

V gene TRBV4-2 combines with J gene TRBJ2-1, with D hard to call. Germline V gives CDR1 LGHNA, CDR2 YNFKEQ. This CDR3 is built from 14 residues. The V gene lost 3 bases and the J gene lost 5 bases, with 11 bases spanning the gap. The CDR3 loop reads CASSQGGRNNEQFF. The CDR3 nucleotides are TGTGCCAGCAGCCAGGGCGGACGAAACAATGAGCAGTTCTTC.

CDR3 bases: TGTGCCAGTACTCCACTAGCGGGACTCTACAATGAGCAGTTCTTC. Amino acid sequence: CASTPLAGLYNEQFF. The rearrangement links TRBV19 to TRBJ2-1, with TRBD2 matching 10 bases. V trimming: 7 bases; J trimming: 3 bases; junction bases outside the gene matches: 6. The CDR3 runs 15 residues. The V gene's germline CDR1 is LNHDA and CDR2 SQIVND (reference sequence).

The gene calls are TRBV6-6 and TRBJ2-2, with no clear D. Germline V gene sequence: CDR1 MNHNY, CDR2 SVGAGI (reference sequence). V gave up 4 bases and J gave up 4 bases, with 4 bases separating them. The CDR3 runs 12 residues. The CDR3 sequence is CASSFPTGELFF. CDR3 in DNA: TGTGCCAGCAGTTTCCCCACCGGGGAGCTGTTTTTT.

The V call is TRBV27, the J call TRBJ2-1, with 7 bases fitting TRBD2. This CDR3 spans 17 amino acids. J gave up 9 bases and V 6 bases, and 20 bases lay outside the gene matches. The germline CDR1 and CDR2 sequences are MNHEY and SMNVEV (reference sequence). The CDR3 DNA follows: TGTGCCAGCAGCCTAAAGTATAGAGCGGGAATGGCCGGTGAGCAGTTCTTC. This translates into CASSLKYRAGMAGEQFF.